Described below is a single T cell receptor beta chain sequence and its context. Trimming took 5 bases from V and 7 from J; bases not matched to a gene: 5. The CDR3 totals 14 residues. CDR1 and CDR2 from the germline V gene are SGHAT and FQNNGV. This specimen comes from a study of blood T cell repertoires in COVID-19. Background on the study: Italy, Spain and the United States were the sources of the convalescent and acute COVID-19 samples. T cells, B-cell-depleted T cells, or PBMCs supplied cDNA or gDNA.

Original processing methods: Estimates of nucleated cell counts were drawn from the amplification of reference gene primers. The protocol was immunoSEQ multiplex PCR, while the TCRdb copy is restricted to in-frame clones and leaves out a portion. That table is the source of V, J and clone size, and D and trimming were worked out from the DNA. The sample contains roughly 280,000 clones, about 85% of which appear only once. The sequence derives from a man aged 55 to 70 with acute or convalescent COVID-19. The V gene is TRBV11-2, the J gene TRBJ1-3; 10 bases fit TRBD1. The specimen sequenced was peripheral blood. In DNA form, the CDR3 reads TGTGCCAGCAGCCCAAGACAGGGGGCCAACACCATATATTTT. Translation: CASSPRQGANTIYF.